The 26 T cell receptor beta chains below were found in one sample sequenced in a study of CD8 T cells in ankylosing spondylitis. Study results and caveats: What seemed typical of ankylosing spondylitis blood was a TCR beta motif built from several highly homologous variants.

Antigen specificity for these receptors is unknown. One entry per CDR3 protein, called by TCRdb with MiXCR from the 5' RACE reads. The sample has around 770,000 distinct CDR3 sequences, 10% to 15% seen once; the top ten hold approximately 0.5%. Sequenced sample: blood, either unsorted or a sorted T cell fraction (not recorded which). These receptors all come from a male donor with ankylosing spondylitis.

In this sample, this clonotype turned up a few times. This chain joins TRBV5-1 and TRBJ2-5; 7 bases are a match to TRBD2. The CDR3 runs 13 residues. The ends lost 6 bases at V and 1 base at J; junction bases unmatched: 3. Germline assignment: CDR1 SGHRS and CDR2 YFSETQ. The CDR3 is CASNREVQETQYF. CDR3 nucleotide sequence: TGCGCCAGCAATCGGGAGGTCCAAGAGACCCAGTACTTC. The full variable domain, completed using reference TRBV5-1 and TRBJ2-5, is KAGVTQTPRYLIKTRGQQVTLSCSPISGHRSVSWYQQTPGQGLQFLFEYFSETQRNKGNFPGRFSGRQFSNSRSEMNVSTLELGDSALYLCASNREVQETQYFGPGTRLLVL.

This clonotype was counted ten times or more. V usage is TRBV4-2 and J usage is TRBJ2-1, with 9 nucleotides matching TRBD1. Germline-derived CDR1 and CDR2 are LGHNA and YNFKEQ. V gave up 2 bases and J gave up 7 bases; unmatched junction bases: 6. The CDR3 consists of 15 residues. CDR3 amino acids: CASSQHPGQGNEQFF. CDR3 in DNA: TGTGCCAGCAGCCAACATCCGGGACAGGGTAATGAGCAGTTCTTC.

This chain links TRBV7-9 with TRBJ2-3; D is possibly TRBD2 (6 bases). Germline V gene sequence: CDR1 SEHNR, CDR2 FQNEAQ (reference sequence). V was pared by 1 base and J by 4 bases, with 12 bases between. The CDR3 covers 15 residues. CDR3 DNA sequence: TGTGCCAGCAGCTTAGGGGACTTGGGGCCAGATACGCAGTATTTT. This gives the protein CASSLGDLGPDTQYF.

This clonotype has only a few counts. The V and J genes are TRBV5-1 and TRBJ2-3; maybe TRBD1 (6 bases). The CDR3 has 15 residues. The germline V and J ends were trimmed by 6 bases and 2 bases, with 16 bases remaining between them. Germline CDR1 SGHRS, CDR2 YFSETQ. CDR3 residues: CASNQGGILTDTQYF. The CDR3 coding sequence is TGCGCCAGCAACCAAGGGGGTATTCTCACAGATACGCAGTATTTT.

In its sample, this clonotype was seen many times. The chain recombines TRBV29-1 with TRBJ2-1; TRBD2 aligns across 10 bases. CDR3 length: 18 residues. Germline-derived CDR1 and CDR2 are SQVTM and ANQGSEA. The J segment lost 5 bases and the V segment lost 0 bases, leaving 13 bases of the junction unmatched. The CDR3 sequence: CSVEDLFSGRSLDNEQFF. The DNA for the CDR3 is TGCAGCGTTGAAGATCTTTTTAGCGGGAGGTCCCTCGACAATGAGCAGTTCTTC.

A few counts support this clonotype. The gene calls are TRBV7-8 and TRBJ2-4, with TRBD2 as a possible D gene (5 bases). This CDR3 is 15 amino acids long. Per the germline V gene, CDR1 is SGHVS and CDR2 is FQNEAQ. V lost 5 bases, J lost 8 bases, and 19 bases lay in between. The CDR3 spells CASSLRRDLRDIQYF. DNA for the CDR3: TGTGCCAGCAGCCTTAGAAGGGATTTGAGGGACATTCAGTACTTC.

This clonotype was detected only a few times. The chain carries TRBV11-1 and TRBJ2-1; 8 positions match TRBD2. CDR1 is SGHAT, CDR2 FQDESV, per germline (reference sequence). The CDR3 is 16 residues long. The V and J ends lost 1 base and 3 bases, in that order; junction bases with no gene match: 5. The CDR3 sequence: CASSLGSSGLYNEQFF. The DNA for the CDR3 is TGTGCCAGCAGCTTAGGGTCTAGCGGGCTCTACAATGAGCAGTTCTTC.

The chain couples TRBV5-6 to TRBJ2-3; 8 positions agree with TRBD2. The CDR3 has 17 residues. Trimming at V came to 0 bases and at J to 3 bases, leaving 9 bases not matched to a gene. CDR1 and CDR2 (germline): SGHDT, YYEEEE. The CDR3 coding sequence is TGTGCCAGCAGCTTGGGCTTTGGAGCGGGAGCAACAGATACGCAGTATTTT. This encodes CASSLGFGAGATDTQYF.

Only a few counts were recorded for this clonotype. The chain links TRBV28 to TRBJ2-1; D remains unclear. V dropped 3 bases and J dropped 12 bases, with 18 bases sitting between them. Germline V lookup: CDR1 MDHEN, CDR2 SYDVKM. This CDR3 contains 14 residues. DNA for the CDR3: TGTGCCAGCAGTTTTAGGTGGAGAGCCCAAGCGCAGTTCTTC. Translated: CASSFRWRAQAQFF.

This clonotype appeared a few times. CDR3 sequence: CASSVQGQMSTEAFF. CDR3 nucleotide sequence: TGTGCCAGCAGCGTCCAGGGACAGATGAGCACTGAAGCTTTCTTT. The rearrangement uses TRBV9 and TRBJ1-1, with TRBD1 identical over 7 bases. There are 15 residues in the CDR3. V lost 2 bases to trimming and J lost 4 bases; unmatched junction nucleotides: 8. Germline CDR1 and CDR2: SGDLS and YYNGEE.

Remarks on this clonotype: This may come from a read error, since a much larger clone is one base off. V usage is TRBV4-2 and J usage is TRBJ1-2; D ambiguous. The V gene's germline CDR1 is LGHNA and CDR2 YNFKEQ. The CDR3 extends over 13 amino acids. CDR3 sequence reads: CASIQVGGYGYTF. The CDR3 DNA reads as TGTGCCAGCATCCAAGTGGGTGGCTATGGCTACACCTTC.

This clonotype was counted between two and nine times. The chain joins TRBV6-2 or TRBV6-3 to TRBJ2-1, with 8 bases lining up with TRBD2. The germline V gene encodes CDR1 MNHEY and CDR2 SVGEGT. This CDR3 is built from 16 residues. V shed 2 bases, J shed 3 bases, and the junction held 6 bases outside the gene matches. The CDR3 is CASSYKLSGGYNEQFF. Here the CDR3 DNA reads TGTGCCAGCAGTTACAAGTTAAGCGGGGGCTACAATGAGCAGTTCTTC.

As for this clonotype: A junction boundary mismatches the germline segment, possibly from a read error. This chain joins TRBV29-1 and TRBJ1-1; D unresolved. This CDR3 contains 11 residues. Germline loops: CDR1 SQVTM, CDR2 ANQGSEA. The CDR3 reads CSANKNAEAFF. Here the CDR3 DNA reads TGCAGCGCCAATAAGAACGCTGAAGCTTTCTTT.

This clonotype showed up just a few times. This chain joins TRBV20-1 and TRBJ1-2, with unresolved D. Germline CDR1 reads DFQATT; CDR2 reads SNEGSKA (reference sequence). V dropped 5 bases and J dropped 5 bases, with 15 bases sitting between them. The CDR3 extends over 13 amino acids. This CDR3 is CSASLGNEYGYTF. CDR3 nucleotide sequence: TGCAGTGCTTCCCTGGGTAACGAGTATGGCTACACCTTC.

This clonotype was recorded at least ten times. V usage is TRBV20-1 and J usage is TRBJ1-3; a possible D gene is TRBD1 (5 bases). Germline lookup yields CDR1 DFQATT and CDR2 SNEGSKA (reference sequence). The CDR3 extends over 13 amino acids. Trimming stripped 4 bases from V and 3 bases from J, with 10 bases between. The CDR3 sequence: CSAKTGGGNTIYF. The CDR3 nucleotides read TGCAGTGCTAAAACAGGAGGTGGAAACACCATATATTTT.

This chain joins TRBV6-1 and TRBJ2-3; tentatively, D is TRBD2 (6 bases). Germline V gives CDR1 MNHNS, CDR2 SASEGT. Between the trimmed V and J ends, which lost 6 bases and 2 bases, there was a span of 12 bases. The CDR3 has 14 amino acids. This CDR3 is CASRRGDFTDTQYF. The CDR3 DNA is TGTGCCAGCAGGAGAGGGGACTTCACAGATACGCAGTATTTT.

This clonotype was detected ten times or more. The J gene is TRBJ2-1, the V gene TRBV20-1, with 9 nucleotides matching TRBD2. Unmatched junction bases numbered 1, after V lost 2 bases and J lost 2 bases. CDR3 length: 14 residues. Germline loops: CDR1 DFQATT, CDR2 SNEGSKA (reference sequence). CDR3 nucleotides: TGCAGTGCTAGATGGACTAGCGCCTACAATGAGCAGTTCTTC. This translates into CSARWTSAYNEQFF.

The chain uses TRBV20-1 and TRBJ2-7; D is possibly TRBD2 (5 bases). The CDR3 has 13 amino acids. V was trimmed by 3 bases and J by 5 bases, leaving 14 bases between them. CDR1 is DFQATT and CDR2 is SNEGSKA in the germline V gene (reference sequence). The CDR3 bases are TGCAGTGCTAGTGTTAAAATCGGGGACGAGCAGTACTTC. Its translation is CSASVKIGDEQYF.

The V call is TRBV6-2 or TRBV6-3, the J call TRBJ2-5, with D perhaps matching TRBD2 (5 bases). This CDR3 contains 13 residues. CDR1 and CDR2 (germline): MNHEY, SVGEGT. V shed 2 bases and J shed 5 bases, with 9 bases lying between them. CDR3 DNA: TGTGCCAGCAGTTACCGTAGCGACGAGACCCAGTACTTC. This translates into CASSYRSDETQYF.

The gene calls are TRBV7-3 and TRBJ2-3, with D unclear. The CDR3 is 14 residues long. Trimming removed 2 bases at V and 6 bases at J, with 12 bases between. The germline V gene encodes CDR1 SGHTA and CDR2 FQGTGA. The CDR3 DNA follows: TGTGCCAGCAGCTTAGGACCCTTAATGGATACGCAGTATTTT. This gives the protein CASSLGPLMDTQYF.

This sequence joins TRBV7-9 and TRBJ1-3, with D possibly being TRBD1 (5 bases). Between the trimmed V and J ends, which lost 4 bases and 4 bases, there was a span of 14 bases. The CDR3 runs to 15 residues. Germline CDR1 is SEHNR and CDR2 is FQNEAQ (reference sequence). The CDR3: CASSSGTLWGNTIYF. The CDR3 coding sequence is TGTGCCAGCAGCTCCGGGACTCTGTGGGGAAACACCATATATTTT.

This clonotype was counted many times. The chain uses TRBV7-6 and TRBJ2-7; D not resolved. Germline V gene data show CDR1 as SGHVS and CDR2 as FNYEAQ. This CDR3 has 12 residues. V lost 4 bases to trimming and J lost 3 bases, with 7 bases between them. The chain's CDR3 is CASSSPGYEQYF. The DNA for the CDR3 is TGTGCCAGCAGCTCCCCGGGCTACGAGCAGTACTTC.

The chain recombines TRBV20-1 with TRBJ1-1, with D perhaps TRBD1 (6 bases). The V and J ends lost 3 bases and 5 bases respectively, with 13 bases between them. This CDR3 comprises 13 residues. Germline V gene data show CDR1 as DFQATT and CDR2 as SNEGSKA (reference sequence). CDR3 protein: CSASGTGRTEAFF. The CDR3 bases are TGCAGTGCTAGTGGCACAGGGCGAACTGAAGCTTTCTTT.

Many counts were recorded for this clonotype. The chain recombines TRBV6-2 or TRBV6-3 with TRBJ1-5; 8 nucleotides line up with TRBD1. CDR1 is MNHEY and CDR2 is SVGEGT in the germline V gene. V was pared by 6 bases and J by 4 bases, with 5 bases of the junction left unmatched. This CDR3 spans 14 amino acids. CDR3 residues: CASSWDRINQPQHF. As DNA, the CDR3 is TGTGCCAGCAGCTGGGACAGGATAAATCAGCCCCAGCATTTT.

The CDR3: CSARDMGLALGKTQYF. CDR3 DNA: TGCAGTGCTAGAGATATGGGGCTAGCCTTAGGAAAGACCCAGTACTTC. The J gene is TRBJ2-5, the V gene TRBV20-1, with D possibly called TRBD1 or TRBD2 (5 bases each). V was trimmed by 0 bases and J by 6 bases, leaving 20 bases between them. The CDR3 consists of 16 residues. From germline, CDR1 is DFQATT and CDR2 SNEGSKA (reference sequence).

This chain connects TRBV5-1 to TRBJ2-7; perhaps TRBD2 as D (5 bases). Germline CDR1 is SGHRS and CDR2 is YFSETQ. The CDR3 extends over 13 amino acids. V was clipped by 7 bases and J by 6 bases, with 17 bases between them. In DNA, the CDR3 is TGCGCCAGCGTATTCGAGGGTTCGGGCGAGCAGTACTTC. Translating it yields CASVFEGSGEQYF.